A single sample is the source of the 20 T cell receptor beta chains below, sequenced in a study of PD-1 blockade in classical Hodgkin lymphoma. Libraries were prepared by immunoSEQ multiplex PCR; TCRdb keeps only in-frame clonotypes and omits some of them. The sample yields tens of thousands of clones, over 75% seen once. Each patient experienced a relapse that followed autologous stem cell transplantation, and brentuximab vedotin exposure varied. This specimen was peripheral blood mononuclear cells (PBMCs), taken at baseline. All receptors come from a human donor with classical Hodgkin lymphoma.

The rearrangement uses TRBV7-9 and TRBJ2-7, with TRBD2 identical over 9 bases. V shed 1 base, J shed 2 bases, and the junction held 9 bases outside the gene matches. The CDR3 loop spans 17 amino acids. Per the germline V gene, CDR1 is SEHNR and CDR2 is FQNEAQ (reference sequence). For the CDR3, the DNA is TGTGCCAGCAGCTTAGGGACTAGCGCCCTTCAGGCCTACGAGCAGTACGTC. It yields the protein CASSLGTSALQAYEQYV.

The chain combines TRBV7-7 with TRBJ2-2, with 8 positions matching TRBD1. Germline values: CDR1 SSHAT, CDR2 FNYEAQ (reference sequence). This CDR3 region has 19 residues. V gave up 5 bases and J gave up 5 bases; unmatched junction bases: 19. Here the CDR3 reads CASSLTPSPGGRRTGELFF. CDR3 bases: TGTGCCAGCAGCCTTACCCCTTCACCAGGGGGCAGGCGGACCGGGGAGCTGTTTTTT. Full variable domain (remainder filled in from reference TRBV7-7 and TRBJ2-2): GAGVSQSPRYKVTKRGQDVTLRCDPISSHATLYWYQQALGQGPEFLTYFNYEAQPDKSGLPSDRFSAERPEGSISTLTIQRTEQRDSAMYRCASSLTPSPGGRRTGELFFGEGSRLTVL.

This clone was picked up a small number of times. The chain combines TRBV10-3 with TRBJ2-3; D is perhaps TRBD2 (5 bases). Germline V gives CDR1 ENHRY, CDR2 SYGVKD. CDR3 length: 14 amino acids. Trimming removed 0 bases at V and 6 bases at J, with 10 bases between. Written as DNA, the CDR3 is TGTGCCATCAGTGAGTCCGGGATCGGTGATACGCAGTATTTT. This sequence encodes CAISESGIGDTQYF.

The genes are TRBV11-2 and TRBJ2-2; D is possibly TRBD2 (6 bases). Trimming removed 0 bases at V and 5 bases at J, with 10 bases between. The CDR3 spans 15 residues. CDR1 SGHAT and CDR2 FQNNGV come from the germline V gene. Here the CDR3 reads CASSLEAGGTGELFF. CDR3 nucleotide sequence: TGTGCCAGCAGCTTAGAAGCGGGCGGGACCGGGGAGCTGTTTTTT. The full variable domain, in which reference TRBV11-2 and TRBJ2-2 provide the parts outside the CDR3, is EAGVAQSPRYKIIEKRQSVAFWCNPISGHATLYWYQQILGQGPKLLIQFQNNGVVDDSQLPKDRFSAERLKGVDSTLKIQPAKLEDSAVYLCASSLEAGGTGELFFGEGSRLTVL.

The genes are TRBV9 and TRBJ2-1; 8 bases map to TRBD2. The length of the CDR3 is 15 residues. Per germline, CDR1 SGDLS and CDR2 YYNGEE. With V trimmed by 0 bases and J by 6 bases, 5 bases remained unmatched. The DNA for the CDR3 is TGTGCCAGCAGCGTAGCTGGGACTAGAGCCAATGAGCAGTTCTTC. Its translation is CASSVAGTRANEQFF.

A remark on this clone: Germline and junction disagree at one end, which may indicate a read error. The chain employs TRBV10-3 and TRBJ2-5; 8 bases fit TRBD2. The V gene's germline CDR1 is ENHRY and CDR2 SYGVKD. The CDR3 has 13 amino acids. CDR3 nucleotides: TGTGCCATCAGTGAAAGGAGCTTTAGCGGGATGAACTTC. It is translated as CAISERSFSGMNF.

The V call is TRBV5-5, the J call TRBJ1-4, with a tentative D call TRBD1 (5 bases). Germline V gene data show CDR1 as SGHKS and CDR2 as YYEKEE (reference sequence). This CDR3 region has 17 residues. The V end was cut by 0 bases, the J end by 0 bases, with 12 bases between. DNA of the CDR3: TGTGCCAGCAGCTTGGGAGGGGCTTTCACAACTAATGAAAAACTGTTTTTT. This codes for CASSLGGAFTTNEKLFF.

The chain recombines TRBV5-8 with TRBJ2-3; D remains unclear. V was shortened by 5 bases and J by 1 base, with 17 bases between the two germline ends. This CDR3 comprises 16 residues. Germline CDR1 reads SGHTS; CDR2 reads YDEGEE. The CDR3 protein is CASSLGYQVRTDTQYF. CDR3 nucleotide sequence: TGTGCCAGCAGTTTAGGTTATCAGGTTCGCACAGATACGCAGTATTTT. The whole variable domain, remainder taken from reference TRBV5-8 and TRBJ2-3, is EAGVTQSPTHLIKTRGQQATLRCSPISGHTSVYWYQQALGLGLQFLLWYDEGEERNRGNFPPRFSGRQFPNYSSELNVNALELEDSALYLCASSLGYQVRTDTQYFGPGTRLTVL.

About this clone: The junction departs from the called germline gene at one end, perhaps through a read error. The gene calls are TRBV10-3 and TRBJ2-7; D gene unclear. The CDR3 consists of 13 residues. In germline, CDR1 is ENHRY, CDR2 SYGVKD. DNA for the CDR3: TGTGCCAGCAGTTACGAACCATCCTACGAGCAGTACTTC. Translated: CASSYEPSYEQYF.

The chain joins TRBV9 to TRBJ2-5; D ambiguous. The CDR3 is 12 amino acids. Trimming cost V 3 bases and J 5 bases, with 8 bases left between them. Germline V CDR1 and CDR2: SGDLS, YYNGEE. The CDR3 sequence: CASSGRGETQYF. The DNA of the CDR3 is TGTGCCAGCAGCGGGAGAGGCGAGACCCAGTACTTC. Looking up the rest from reference TRBV9 and TRBJ2-5 gives the full variable domain: DSGVTQTPKHLITATGQRVTLRCSPRSGDLSVYWYQQSLDQGLQFLIQYYNGEERAKGNILERFSAQQFPDLHSELNLSSLELGDSALYFCASSGRGETQYFGPGTRLLVL.

This chain uses TRBV11-2 with TRBJ1-2, with D possibly TRBD1 on 5 matching bases. This CDR3 is 14 amino acids long. Trimming shortened V by 6 bases and J by 4 bases, and 15 bases separated the two germline ends. Germline V gene sequence: CDR1 SGHAT, CDR2 FQNNGV. CDR3 coding DNA: TGTGCCAGCAGTTTCTCCGGGACCGCCTATGGCTACACCTTC. It codes for CASSFSGTAYGYTF.

CDR3 DNA: TGCGCCAGCAGCTTGGGAGCGGGAGGCTATGAGCAGTTCTTC. It codes for CASSLGAGGYEQFF. The chain has TRBV5-1 and TRBJ2-1; 9 bases map to TRBD2. Trimming at V came to 0 bases and at J to 8 bases, leaving 3 bases not matched to a gene. The CDR3 contains 14 residues. The germline V gene has CDR1 SGHRS and CDR2 YFSETQ.

This sequence joins TRBV28 and TRBJ2-7; TRBD1 agrees at 7 bases. With 6 bases clipped from V and 0 bases from J, the junction kept 8 bases outside the gene matches. Germline V gene sequence: CDR1 MDHEN, CDR2 SYDVKM. CDR3 length: 15 residues. The CDR3 reads CASSLDRESSYEQYV. The CDR3 nucleotides read TGTGCCAGCAGCTTAGACAGGGAGAGCTCCTACGAGCAGTACGTC.

The chain has TRBV9 and TRBJ2-2; 7 nucleotides match TRBD1. The trim removed 5 bases at V and 5 bases at J, leaving 6 bases unmatched. The CDR3 extends over 14 amino acids. Germline CDR1 is SGDLS and CDR2 is YYNGEE. The CDR3 region is CASRDDRETGELFF. DNA of the CDR3: TGTGCCAGCAGGGACGACAGGGAGACCGGGGAGCTGTTTTTT.

The chain uses TRBV18 and TRBJ2-7, with a possible D match to TRBD2 (6 bases). Trimming removed 2 bases at V and 5 bases at J, with 13 bases between. The CDR3 has 14 amino acids. Germline-derived CDR1 and CDR2 are KGHSH and LQKENI. In nucleotides, the CDR3 is TGTGCCAGCTCACCAACTAGCACAATCGACGAGCAGTACGTC. This translates into CASSPTSTIDEQYV.

This clone was seen more than once but under ten times. The rearrangement uses TRBV19 and TRBJ1-5; D perhaps matches TRBD1 (6 bases). CDR3 length equals 17 residues. CDR1 LNHDA and CDR2 SQIVND come from the germline V gene (reference sequence). Trimming stripped 6 bases from V and 3 bases from J, with 21 bases between. The CDR3 reads CASSNPGTSAPNQPQHF. Here the CDR3 DNA reads TGTGCCAGTAGCAACCCTGGGACATCCGCCCCCAATCAGCCCCAGCATTTT. The whole variable domain, remainder taken from reference TRBV19 and TRBJ1-5, is DGGITQSPKYLFRKEGQNVTLSCEQNLNHDAMYWYRQDPGQGLRLIYYSQIVNDFQKGDIAEGYSVSREKKESFPLTVTSAQKNPTAFYLCASSNPGTSAPNQPQHFGDGTRLSIL.

The V gene is TRBV30, the J gene TRBJ1-1; D not resolved. V lost 2 bases to trimming and J lost 2 bases, with 12 bases between them. The CDR3 has 14 amino acids. CDR1 GTSNPN and CDR2 SVGIG come from the germline V gene (reference sequence). CDR3 nucleotide sequence: TGTGCCTGGAGTTCGAAGAACCTAAACACTGAAGCTTTCTTT. Its translation: CAWSSKNLNTEAFF.

This clone was detected a few times. The gene calls are TRBV7-8 and TRBJ2-7; D is uncertain. V was trimmed by 2 bases and J by 5 bases, leaving 13 bases between them. This CDR3 contains 14 residues. Per germline, CDR1 SGHVS and CDR2 FQNEAQ. DNA of the CDR3: TGTGCCAGCAGCTTACCTGGGTCTCTACACGAGCAGTACGTC. Encoded protein: CASSLPGSLHEQYV.

The genes are TRBV10-3 and TRBJ1-1, with D possibly matching TRBD1 (6 bases). Germline V lookup: CDR1 ENHRY, CDR2 SYGVKD. The CDR3 is 13 residues long. The V end lost 5 bases, the J end lost 1 base, and 8 bases lay between the germline ends. CDR3 residues: CAISTTGNTEAFF. DNA of the CDR3: TGTGCCATCAGTACGACAGGGAACACTGAAGCTTTCTTT.

The chain combines TRBV19 with TRBJ1-1; D remains unclear. Trimming stripped 3 bases from V and 4 bases from J, with 9 bases between. Germline CDR1 reads LNHDA; CDR2 reads SQIVND (reference sequence). The CDR3 length is 13 residues. For the CDR3, the DNA is TGTGCCAGTAGTATTGGGAGGGCCACTGAAGCTTTCTTT. Translation: CASSIGRATEAFF.